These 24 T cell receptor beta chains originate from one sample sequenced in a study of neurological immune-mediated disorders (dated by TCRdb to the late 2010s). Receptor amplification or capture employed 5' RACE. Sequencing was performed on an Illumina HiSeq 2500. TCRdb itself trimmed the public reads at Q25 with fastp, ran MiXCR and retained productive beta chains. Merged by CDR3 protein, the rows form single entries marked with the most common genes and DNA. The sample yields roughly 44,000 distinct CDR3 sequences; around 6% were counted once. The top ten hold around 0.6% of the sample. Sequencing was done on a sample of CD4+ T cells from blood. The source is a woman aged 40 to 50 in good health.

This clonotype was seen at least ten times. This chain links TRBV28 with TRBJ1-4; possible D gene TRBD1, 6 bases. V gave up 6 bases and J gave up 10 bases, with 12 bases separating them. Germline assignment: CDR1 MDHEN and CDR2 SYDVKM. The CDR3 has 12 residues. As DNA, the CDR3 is TGTGCCAGCAGCCGGGGGGGCGTAAAACTGTTTTTT. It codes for CASSRGGVKLFF.

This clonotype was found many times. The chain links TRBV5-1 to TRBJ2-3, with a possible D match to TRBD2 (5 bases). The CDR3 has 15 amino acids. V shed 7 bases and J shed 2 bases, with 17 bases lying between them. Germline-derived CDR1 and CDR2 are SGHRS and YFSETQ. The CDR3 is CASYPGNPLTDTQYF. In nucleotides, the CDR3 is TGCGCCAGCTACCCCGGGAACCCACTCACAGATACGCAGTATTTT. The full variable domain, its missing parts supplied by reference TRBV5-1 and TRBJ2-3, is KAGVTQTPRYLIKTRGQQVTLSCSPISGHRSVSWYQQTPGQGLQFLFEYFSETQRNKGNFPGRFSGRQFSNSRSEMNVSTLELGDSALYLCASYPGNPLTDTQYFGPGTRLTVL.

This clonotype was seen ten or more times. Here the CDR3 reads CASSGNTIYF. Here the CDR3 DNA reads TGCGCCAGCTCCGGAAACACCATATATTTT. This chain links TRBV5-1 with TRBJ1-3; D uncertain. V dropped 7 bases and J dropped 4 bases, with 3 bases sitting between them. This CDR3 has 10 amino acids. The V gene's germline CDR1 is SGHRS and CDR2 YFSETQ.

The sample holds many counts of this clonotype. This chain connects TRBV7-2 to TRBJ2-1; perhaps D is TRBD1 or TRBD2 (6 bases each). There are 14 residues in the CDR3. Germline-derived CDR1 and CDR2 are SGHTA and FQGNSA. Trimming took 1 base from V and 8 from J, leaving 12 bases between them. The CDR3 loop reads CASSLGGRRDEQFF. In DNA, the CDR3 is TGTGCCAGCAGCTTAGGGGGGCGGAGGGATGAGCAGTTCTTC.

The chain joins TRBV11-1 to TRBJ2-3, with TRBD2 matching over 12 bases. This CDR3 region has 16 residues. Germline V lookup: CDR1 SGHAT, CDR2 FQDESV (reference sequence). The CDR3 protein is CARSLQTSGRTDTQYF. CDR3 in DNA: TGTGCAAGAAGCTTGCAGACTAGCGGGAGAACAGATACGCAGTATTTT.

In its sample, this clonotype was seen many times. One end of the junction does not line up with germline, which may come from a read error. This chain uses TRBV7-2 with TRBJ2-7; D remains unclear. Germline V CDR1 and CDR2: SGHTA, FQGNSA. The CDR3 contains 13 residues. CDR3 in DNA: TGTGCCAGCAGCTTAACCCCATCCTTCGAGCAGTACTTC. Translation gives CASSLTPSFEQYF.

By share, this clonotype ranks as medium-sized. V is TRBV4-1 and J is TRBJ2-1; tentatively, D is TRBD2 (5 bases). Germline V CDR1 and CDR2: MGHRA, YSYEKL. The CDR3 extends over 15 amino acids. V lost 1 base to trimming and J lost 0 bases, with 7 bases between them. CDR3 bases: TGCGCCAGCAGCCAAGGACGGGACTCCTACAATGAGCAGTTCTTC. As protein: CASSQGRDSYNEQFF.

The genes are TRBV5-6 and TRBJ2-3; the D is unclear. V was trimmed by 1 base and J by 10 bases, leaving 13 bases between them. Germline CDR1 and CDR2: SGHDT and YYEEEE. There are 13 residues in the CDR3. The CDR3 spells CASSLPLTKAQYF. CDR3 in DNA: TGTGCCAGCAGCTTGCCCCTGACCAAGGCGCAGTATTTT.

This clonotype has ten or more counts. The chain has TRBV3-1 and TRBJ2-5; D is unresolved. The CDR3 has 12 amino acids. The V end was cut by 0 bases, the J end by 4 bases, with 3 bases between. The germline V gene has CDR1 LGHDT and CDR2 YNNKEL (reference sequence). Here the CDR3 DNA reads TGTGCCAGCAGCCAAGATCGAGAGACCCAGTACTTC. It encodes CASSQDRETQYF.

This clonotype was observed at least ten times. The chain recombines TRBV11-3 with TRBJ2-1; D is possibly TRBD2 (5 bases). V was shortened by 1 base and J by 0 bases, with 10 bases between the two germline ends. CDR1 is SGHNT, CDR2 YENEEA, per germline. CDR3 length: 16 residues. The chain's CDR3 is CASSLGTLSSYNEQFF. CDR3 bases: TGTGCCAGCAGCTTAGGGACTCTTAGCTCCTACAATGAGCAGTTCTTC.

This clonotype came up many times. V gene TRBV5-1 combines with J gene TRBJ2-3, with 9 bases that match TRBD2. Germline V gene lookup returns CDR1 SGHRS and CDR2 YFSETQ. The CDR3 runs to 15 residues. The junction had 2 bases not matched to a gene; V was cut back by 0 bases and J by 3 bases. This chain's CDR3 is CASSLEAGGTDTQYF. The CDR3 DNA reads TGCGCCAGCAGCTTGGAAGCGGGAGGAACAGATACGCAGTATTTT.

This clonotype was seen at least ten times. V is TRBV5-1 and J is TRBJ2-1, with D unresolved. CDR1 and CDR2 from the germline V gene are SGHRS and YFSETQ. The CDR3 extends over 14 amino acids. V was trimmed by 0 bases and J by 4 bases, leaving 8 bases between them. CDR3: CASSLGMSYNEQFF. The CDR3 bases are TGCGCCAGCAGCTTGGGGATGTCTTACAATGAGCAGTTCTTC. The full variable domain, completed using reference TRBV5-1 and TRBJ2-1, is KAGVTQTPRYLIKTRGQQVTLSCSPISGHRSVSWYQQTPGQGLQFLFEYFSETQRNKGNFPGRFSGRQFSNSRSEMNVSTLELGDSALYLCASSLGMSYNEQFFGPGTRLTVL.

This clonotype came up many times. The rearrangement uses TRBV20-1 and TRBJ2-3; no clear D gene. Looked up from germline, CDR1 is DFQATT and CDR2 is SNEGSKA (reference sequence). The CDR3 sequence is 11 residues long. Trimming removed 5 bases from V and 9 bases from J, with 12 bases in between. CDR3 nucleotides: TGCAGTGCTCTTGAACCGGGCACGCAGTATTTT. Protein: CSALEPGTQYF.

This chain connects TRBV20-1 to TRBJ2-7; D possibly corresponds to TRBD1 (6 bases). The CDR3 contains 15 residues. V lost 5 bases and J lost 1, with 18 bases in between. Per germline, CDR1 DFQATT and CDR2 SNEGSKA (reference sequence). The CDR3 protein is CSAPGREQGSYEQYF. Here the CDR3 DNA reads TGCAGTGCTCCTGGTCGGGAACAGGGATCCTACGAGCAGTACTTC.

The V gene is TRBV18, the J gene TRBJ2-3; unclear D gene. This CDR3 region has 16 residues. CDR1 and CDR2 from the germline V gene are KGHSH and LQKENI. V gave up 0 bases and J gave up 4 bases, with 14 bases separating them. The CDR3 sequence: CASSPPVGENADTQYF. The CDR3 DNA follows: TGTGCCAGCTCACCACCGGTTGGTGAAAACGCAGATACGCAGTATTTT.

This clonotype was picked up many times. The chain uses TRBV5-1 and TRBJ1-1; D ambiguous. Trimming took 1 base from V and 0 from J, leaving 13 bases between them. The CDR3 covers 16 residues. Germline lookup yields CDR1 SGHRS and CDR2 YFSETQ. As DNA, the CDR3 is TGCGCCAGCAGCTTGACGCCGCGGGAGATGAACACTGAAGCTTTCTTT. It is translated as CASSLTPREMNTEAFF.

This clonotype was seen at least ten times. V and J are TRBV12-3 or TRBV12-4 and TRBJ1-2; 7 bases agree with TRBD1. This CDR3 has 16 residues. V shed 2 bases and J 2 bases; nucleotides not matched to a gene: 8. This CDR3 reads CASSLSGQGENYGYTF. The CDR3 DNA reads TGTGCCAGCAGTTTATCCGGCCAGGGGGAGAACTATGGCTACACCTTC.

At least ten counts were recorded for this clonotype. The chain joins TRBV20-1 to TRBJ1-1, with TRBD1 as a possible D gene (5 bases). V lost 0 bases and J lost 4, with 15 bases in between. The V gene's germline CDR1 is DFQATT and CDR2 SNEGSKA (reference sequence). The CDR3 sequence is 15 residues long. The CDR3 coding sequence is TGCAGTGCTAGAGATCTTCCAGGGACGGGCACTGAAGCTTTCTTT. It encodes CSARDLPGTGTEAFF.

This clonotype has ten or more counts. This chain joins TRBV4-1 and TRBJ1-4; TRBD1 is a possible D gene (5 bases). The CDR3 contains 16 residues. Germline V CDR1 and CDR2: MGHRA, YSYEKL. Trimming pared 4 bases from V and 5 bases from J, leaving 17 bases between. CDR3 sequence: CASSRGEGIENEKLFF. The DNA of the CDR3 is TGCGCCAGCAGCCGGGGGGAGGGAATCGAGAATGAAAAACTGTTTTTT.

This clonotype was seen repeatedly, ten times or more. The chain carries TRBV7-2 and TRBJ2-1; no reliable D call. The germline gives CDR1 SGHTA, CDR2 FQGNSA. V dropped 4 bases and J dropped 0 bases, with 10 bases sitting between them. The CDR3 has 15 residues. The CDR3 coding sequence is TGTGCCAGCAGCTCGAGCTGGAGCTCCTACAATGAGCAGTTCTTC. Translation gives CASSSSWSSYNEQFF.

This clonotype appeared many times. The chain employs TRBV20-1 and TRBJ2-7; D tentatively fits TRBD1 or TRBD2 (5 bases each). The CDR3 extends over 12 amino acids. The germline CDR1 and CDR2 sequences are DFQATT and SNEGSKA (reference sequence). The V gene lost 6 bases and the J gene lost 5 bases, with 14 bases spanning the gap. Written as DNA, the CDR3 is TGCAGTGCCGAGGGGTTCAGAGACGAGCAGTACTTC. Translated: CSAEGFRDEQYF.

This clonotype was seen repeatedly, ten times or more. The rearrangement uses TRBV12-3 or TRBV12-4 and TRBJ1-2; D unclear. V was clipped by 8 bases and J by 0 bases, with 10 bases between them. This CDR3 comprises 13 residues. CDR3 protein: CASGGTPNYGYTF. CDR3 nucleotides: TGTGCCAGCGGCGGCACCCCTAACTATGGCTACACCTTC.

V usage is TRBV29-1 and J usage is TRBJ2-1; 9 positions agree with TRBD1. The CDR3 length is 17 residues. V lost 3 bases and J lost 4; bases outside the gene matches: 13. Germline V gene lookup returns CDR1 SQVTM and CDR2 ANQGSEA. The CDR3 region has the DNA TGCAGCGTTGATGGGGGATGGGGACAGGGAATTTACAATGAGCAGTTCTTC. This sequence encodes CSVDGGWGQGIYNEQFF.

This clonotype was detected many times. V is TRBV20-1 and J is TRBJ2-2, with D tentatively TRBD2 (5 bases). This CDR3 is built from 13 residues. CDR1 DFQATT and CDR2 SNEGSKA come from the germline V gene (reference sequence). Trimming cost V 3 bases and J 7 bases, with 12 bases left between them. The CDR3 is CSASSGFVGELFF. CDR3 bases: TGCAGTGCTAGTTCGGGGTTCGTCGGGGAGCTGTTTTTT.